The 13 T cell receptor beta chains in this list originate from one sample, sequenced in a study of shared clonotypes between healthy human individuals. Method: immunoSEQ multiplex PCR; TCRdb's copy keeps in-frame clones and lacks some. The top ten clones hold over 0.12% of a sample with more than 2,000,000 clones, around 90% of them seen once. Sequenced material: naive CD4+ T cells sorted from blood. Subset: CD45RA+ positively selected. The receptors stem from a man between 18 and 29 years old in good health.

The table lists this clone with a count of one. The V call is TRBV7-2, the J call TRBJ1-1; D gene unclear. Germline loops: CDR1 SGHTA, CDR2 FQGNSA. There are 14 residues in the CDR3. Trimming cost V 4 bases and J 1 base, with 10 bases left between them. The CDR3, as DNA: TGTGCCAGCAGCTCAAGGACGGCGAACACTGAAGCTTTCTTT. This encodes CASSSRTANTEAFF.

The J gene is TRBJ2-3, the V gene TRBV7-2, with D possibly being TRBD2 (7 bases). The CDR3 extends over 16 amino acids. Germline V lookup: CDR1 SGHTA, CDR2 FQGNSA. V was clipped by 7 bases and J by 1 base, with 18 bases between them. As DNA, the CDR3 is TGTGCCAGCACCGCCGGGGGGCGAGTTCGCACAGATACGCAGTATTTT. Protein product: CASTAGGRVRTDTQYF.

V usage is TRBV6-1 and J usage is TRBJ1-6; tentative D call: TRBD1 (5 bases). V was clipped by 1 base and J by 8 bases, with 18 bases between them. Germline CDR1 reads MNHNS; CDR2 reads SASEGT. The CDR3 runs 17 residues. This CDR3 reads CASSEVLAGVRDSPLHF. In nucleotides, the CDR3 is TGTGCCAGCAGTGAAGTCTTAGCGGGGGTCCGCGATTCACCCCTCCACTTT.

A word on this clone: This sample also contains other DNA sequences that code for the same CDR3. The chain has TRBV18 and TRBJ2-7; 11 bases are shared with TRBD1. CDR1 and CDR2 (germline): KGHSH, LQKENI. This CDR3 has 15 amino acids. The ends lost 5 bases at V and 3 bases at J; junction bases unmatched: 6. Here the CDR3 reads CASSEGQGEVYEQYF. The CDR3 DNA sequence: TGTGCCAGCTCAGAGGGACAGGGGGAGGTCTACGAGCAGTACTTC.

This chain uses TRBV2 with TRBJ2-1; D gene uncertain. V dropped 7 bases and J dropped 13 bases, with 17 bases sitting between them. Germline CDR1 is SNHLY and CDR2 is FYNNEI. The CDR3 loop spans 12 amino acids. CDR3 sequence (DNA): TGTGCCAGCAAAGGGCCCTCTGAGAGACAGTTCTTC. Translation gives CASKGPSERQFF.

CDR3 residues: CAISDTYPGAWNGYTF. DNA of the CDR3: TGTGCCATCAGTGATACATACCCCGGGGCTTGGAACGGCTACACCTTC. V gene TRBV10-3 combines with J gene TRBJ1-2, with D possibly being TRBD1 (5 bases). V lost 3 bases, J lost 8 bases, and 22 bases lay in between. Germline V gives CDR1 ENHRY, CDR2 SYGVKD. CDR3 size: 16 residues.

This clone appeared once. V is TRBV6-1 and J is TRBJ2-1, with 15 nucleotides matching TRBD2. The germline V gene has CDR1 MNHNS and CDR2 SASEGT. V lost 8 bases to trimming and J lost 8 bases; unmatched junction nucleotides: 7. CDR3 length: 15 amino acids. The CDR3 coding sequence is TGTGCCAGCCGAGGACTAGCGGGGGGGCCGTATGAGCAGTTCTTC. Translated, it gives CASRGLAGGPYEQFF.

The chain is built from TRBV7-9 and TRBJ2-2, with a tentative D call TRBD2 (6 bases). The CDR3 spans 17 residues. V was cut by 5 bases and J by 7 bases, with 23 bases left in between. Germline CDR1 SEHNR, CDR2 FQNEAQ (reference sequence). The CDR3 DNA is TGTGCCAGCAGCCACTTCAACCGGGGCAGGGAGGTCGGGGAGCTGTTTTTT. Its translation: CASSHFNRGREVGELFF. Complete variable domain (other parts from reference TRBV7-9 and TRBJ2-2): DTGVSQNPRHKITKRGQNVTFRCDPISEHNRLYWYRQTLGQGPEFLTYFQNEAQLEKSRLLSDRFSAERPKGSFSTLEIQRTEQGDSAMYLCASSHFNRGREVGELFFGEGSRLTVL.

The chain combines TRBV10-3 with TRBJ1-5; D is unresolved. The CDR3 has 12 amino acids. Deletions cut 4 bases from V and 3 bases from J, with 4 bases between. Germline CDR1 and CDR2: ENHRY and SYGVKD. CDR3 sequence reads: CAISANNQPQHF. The CDR3 nucleotides are TGTGCCATCAGTGCTAACAATCAGCCCCAGCATTTT.

There are a few counts of this clone. The CDR3 spells CSVSSGGSQPQHF. The CDR3, as DNA: TGCAGCGTTAGTTCGGGGGGGAGTCAGCCCCAGCATTTT. V gene TRBV29-1 combines with J gene TRBJ1-5; D is possibly TRBD1 (5 bases). CDR3 size: 13 residues. V lost 5 bases to trimming and J lost 6 bases, with 14 bases between them. The germline V gene encodes CDR1 SQVTM and CDR2 ANQGSEA.

The chain is built from TRBV28 and TRBJ1-1, with 8 bases that match TRBD1. Trimming at V came to 11 bases and at J to 3 bases, leaving 14 bases not matched to a gene. CDR1 and CDR2 from the germline V gene are MDHEN and SYDVKM. The CDR3 runs to 15 residues. CDR3 residues: CALRGQGAGDTEAFF. In nucleotides, the CDR3 is TGTGCCCTTCGAGGGCAGGGGGCCGGGGACACTGAAGCTTTCTTT.

The chain combines TRBV11-2 with TRBJ2-1; D may match TRBD1 or TRBD2 (5 bases each). Trimming cost V 5 bases and J 6 bases, with 17 bases left between them. CDR1 and CDR2 (germline): SGHAT, FQNNGV. The CDR3 totals 15 residues. CDR3 sequence reads: CASSRGDLMGNEQFF. For the CDR3, the DNA is TGTGCCAGCAGCCGAGGGGATTTGATGGGCAATGAGCAGTTCTTC.

The chain is built from TRBV19 and TRBJ1-6; D uncertain. V gave up 2 bases and J gave up 6 bases, with 11 bases separating them. Germline CDR1 and CDR2: LNHDA and SQIVND (reference sequence). The CDR3 consists of 15 residues. This CDR3 reads CASSITGQPNSPLHF. Here the CDR3 DNA reads TGTGCCAGTAGTATAACCGGGCAGCCTAATTCACCCCTCCACTTT. The full variable domain, rest sourced from reference TRBV19 and TRBJ1-6, is DGGITQSPKYLFRKEGQNVTLSCEQNLNHDAMYWYRQDPGQGLRLIYYSQIVNDFQKGDIAEGYSVSREKKESFPLTVTSAQKNPTAFYLCASSITGQPNSPLHFGNGTRLTVT.